These 20 T cell receptor beta chains were sequenced from one sample in a study of blood T cells in healthy people across ages (dated by TCRdb to 2015 to 2017). The library relied on 5' RACE. A second PCR of about 6 to 11 cycles was run with a J-beta primer mix and a sample-barcoded 5' primer. The raw public reads went through TCRdb reprocessing: fastp at Q25, MiXCR clone calling, in-frame beta chains kept. Every distinct CDR3 protein forms one entry, paired with its most common genes and DNA. The sample table holds approximately 2,000,000 distinct CDR3 sequences, of which approximately 39% were seen once. The ten top clones hold under 25% of the sample. The sample was blood. Receptors originate from a human donor in good health.

The chain recombines TRBV7-6 with TRBJ1-4; D unresolved. The CDR3 is 15 residues long. Germline values: CDR1 SGHVS, CDR2 FNYEAQ. V lost 0 bases to trimming and J lost 5 bases, with 10 bases between them. Here the CDR3 reads CASSLAVLGNEKLFF. The CDR3 DNA sequence: TGTGCCAGCAGCTTAGCGGTCCTGGGGAATGAAAAACTGTTTTTT.

This chain links TRBV7-9 with TRBJ1-1; D gene unclear. V shed 6 bases and J shed 1 base, with 15 bases lying between them. CDR1 is SEHNR and CDR2 is FQNEAQ in the germline V gene (reference sequence). This CDR3 is 15 amino acids long. The CDR3 loop reads CASSLMSWGNTEAFF. CDR3 sequence (DNA): TGTGCCAGCAGTCTCATGTCATGGGGGAACACTGAAGCTTTCTTT.

J is TRBJ2-1 and V is TRBV7-2, with TRBD2 identical over 10 bases. The CDR3 runs to 20 residues. Germline CDR1 is SGHTA and CDR2 is FQGNSA. V lost 1 base and J lost 0; bases outside the gene matches: 12. The CDR3 loop reads CASSLVGLAGGPSSYNEQFF. CDR3 coding DNA: TGTGCCAGCAGCTTAGTAGGGTTAGCGGGGGGCCCTAGCTCCTACAATGAGCAGTTCTTC.

The chain has TRBV5-1 and TRBJ2-1; D is possibly TRBD2 (5 bases). CDR1 is SGHRS, CDR2 YFSETQ, per germline. The V gene lost 0 bases and the J gene lost 7 bases, with 14 bases spanning the gap. This CDR3 has 15 amino acids. CDR3 protein: CASSLVGEIGNEQFF. CDR3 nucleotides: TGCGCCAGCAGCTTGGTCGGGGAGATTGGGAATGAGCAGTTCTTC.

This clonotype has just a few counts. The chain has TRBV20-1 and TRBJ2-1, with TRBD1 identical over 9 bases. Per germline, CDR1 DFQATT and CDR2 SNEGSKA (reference sequence). The CDR3 contains 13 residues. J gave up 2 bases and V 5 bases, and 1 base lay outside the gene matches. The CDR3 reads CSAWDRAYNEQFF. CDR3 nucleotide sequence: TGCAGTGCTTGGGACAGGGCCTACAATGAGCAGTTCTTC.

The chain is built from TRBV14 and TRBJ2-1; the D call may be TRBD1 or TRBD2 (5 bases each). The CDR3 is made up of 15 amino acids. Looked up from germline, CDR1 is SGHDN and CDR2 is FVKESK. V lost 2 bases to trimming and J lost 8 bases, with 16 bases between them. The DNA for the CDR3 is TGTGCCAGCAGCCAACCCGGGACCCCAAGAGATGAGCAGTTCTTC. The encoded protein is CASSQPGTPRDEQFF. Looking up the rest from reference TRBV14 and TRBJ2-1 gives the full variable domain: EAGVTQFPSHSVIEKGQTVTLRCDPISGHDNLYWYRRVMGKEIKFLLHFVKESKQDESGMPNNRFLAERTGGTYSTLKVQPAELEDSGVYFCASSQPGTPRDEQFFGPGTRLTVL.

This clonotype turned up a few times. V and J are TRBV3-1 and TRBJ2-1; 8 bases are shared with TRBD2. V was clipped by 0 bases and J by 2 bases; unmatched bases: 6. CDR3 length: 17 amino acids. The germline gives CDR1 LGHDT, CDR2 YNNKEL (reference sequence). This chain's CDR3 is CASSQDRVAGTYNEQFF. CDR3 DNA sequence: TGTGCCAGCAGCCAAGATCGAGTAGCGGGGACCTACAATGAGCAGTTCTTC.

This chain connects TRBV28 to TRBJ2-7; D tentatively reads TRBD1 or TRBD2 (5 bases each). The CDR3 has 15 amino acids. The ends were cut back, 3 bases at V and 2 bases at J, with 14 bases in the middle. CDR1 MDHEN and CDR2 SYDVKM come from the germline V gene. Here the CDR3 DNA reads TGTGCCAGCAGTTTCGGGGCTATTCGTGCCTACGAGCAGTACTTC. Translation gives CASSFGAIRAYEQYF.

The CDR3 DNA sequence: TGTGCCAGCAGTTCAGGGTCCCACGAGCAGTACTTC. Its translation: CASSSGSHEQYF. The chain employs TRBV7-2 and TRBJ2-7; a possible D gene is TRBD1 (5 bases). V lost 6 bases to trimming and J lost 5 bases, with 11 bases between them. The germline CDR1 and CDR2 sequences are SGHTA and FQGNSA. The CDR3 has 12 residues.

The table lists this clonotype with many counts. This chain uses TRBV4-1 with TRBJ1-2; no clear D. The CDR3 sequence is 14 residues long. Germline V CDR1 and CDR2: MGHRA, YSYEKL. V dropped 1 base and J dropped 4 bases, with 10 bases sitting between them. The CDR3, as DNA: TGCGCCAGCAGCCAAGTTGGGTCTCTCTATGGCTACACCTTC. This translates into CASSQVGSLYGYTF.

The rearrangement links TRBV24-1 to TRBJ1-1; no clear D. Germline V gives CDR1 KGHDR, CDR2 SFDVKD. The CDR3 loop spans 12 amino acids. V gave up 7 bases and J gave up 3 bases, with 8 bases separating them. CDR3 protein: CATREGDTEAFF. The CDR3 nucleotides are TGTGCCACCAGAGAAGGAGACACTGAAGCTTTCTTT.

V gene TRBV29-1 combines with J gene TRBJ1-1, with D perhaps TRBD1 (5 bases). Trimming removed 6 bases from V and 5 bases from J, with 16 bases in between. Germline CDR1 and CDR2: SQVTM and ANQGSEA. The CDR3 has 13 amino acids. CDR3 bases: TGCAGCGTCCCCCGGCTGGGGGATACTGAAGCTTTCTTT. Translating it yields CSVPRLGDTEAFF. Based on the CDR3 plus reference TRBV29-1 and TRBJ1-1, the full variable domain is SAVISQKPSRDICQRGTSLTIQCQVDSQVTMMFWYRQQPGQSLTLIATANQGSEATYESGFVIDKFPISRPNLTFSTLTVSNMSPEDSSIYLCSVPRLGDTEAFFGQGTRLTVV.

Details on this clonotype: A read error may account for a junction end that differs from germline. The chain combines TRBV7-9 with TRBJ2-5, with TRBD2 identical over 13 bases. The germline V gene has CDR1 SEHNR and CDR2 FQNEAQ (reference sequence). This CDR3 is built from 17 residues. This CDR3 is CASSLGTSGGQQETRYF. CDR3 bases: TGTGCCAGCAGCTTAGGGACTAGCGGGGGTCAGCAAGAGACCCGGTACTTC.

The table lists this clonotype with many counts. The rearrangement uses TRBV6-6 and TRBJ2-3; no clear D gene. Germline V gives CDR1 MNHNY, CDR2 SVGAGI (reference sequence). The germline V and J ends were trimmed by 6 bases and 0 bases, with 13 bases remaining between them. This CDR3 contains 15 residues. The CDR3 reads CASSATRHSTDTQYF. The CDR3 nucleotides read TGTGCCAGCAGCGCGACCAGACATAGCACAGATACGCAGTATTTT.

The chain has TRBV12-3 or TRBV12-4 and TRBJ2-2; D is possibly TRBD1 (8 bases). The V and J ends lost 3 bases and 6 bases respectively, with 14 bases between them. This CDR3 is 15 amino acids long. DNA of the CDR3: TGTGCCAGCAGTTTTTTACAGGGGGGGTCCGGGGAGCTGTTTTTT. Its protein is CASSFLQGGSGELFF.

The rearrangement uses TRBV12-3 or TRBV12-4 and TRBJ1-5; D possibly corresponds to TRBD1 (5 bases). The CDR3 is made up of 18 amino acids. Trimming took off 8 bases at V and 5 bases at J, with 28 bases between the two ends. The CDR3 sequence is CASAHYRRGLLGDQPQHF. DNA for the CDR3: TGTGCCAGCGCTCACTACAGGAGGGGACTCTTGGGGGATCAGCCCCAGCATTTT.

This clonotype has just a few counts. The chain recombines TRBV4-3 with TRBJ2-4; 8 bases are a match to TRBD1. The assigned J gene may be wrong: the sequence end matches TRBJ2-7 better. The length of the CDR3 is 16 residues. Germline loops: CDR1 LGHNA, CDR2 YSLEER. Here the CDR3 reads CASSQGYSDRAYEQYF. CDR3 DNA sequence: TGCGCCAGCAGCCAAGGGTATTCGGACAGGGCGTACGAGCAGTACTTC.

This rearrangement joins TRBV9 to TRBJ1-4, with 9 bases that match TRBD1. CDR1 is SGDLS and CDR2 is YYNGEE in the germline V gene. This CDR3 contains 15 residues. V shed 2 bases, J shed 6 bases, and the junction held 5 bases outside the gene matches. For the CDR3, the DNA is TGTGCCAGCAGCGTCCTCGGGACAGGGCATGAAAAACTGTTTTTT. As protein: CASSVLGTGHEKLFF.

This clonotype was seen a few times. The V and J genes are TRBV7-9 and TRBJ2-1; a weak D match, TRBD1 (5 bases). Germline-derived CDR1 and CDR2 are SEHNR and FQNEAQ (reference sequence). The germline V and J ends were trimmed by 3 bases and 7 bases, with 10 bases remaining between them. The CDR3 is 13 amino acids. The CDR3 region is CASSLLGENEQFF. CDR3 in DNA: TGTGCCAGCAGCTTGTTAGGGGAAAATGAGCAGTTCTTC.

This clonotype was observed a handful of times. This rearrangement joins TRBV28 to TRBJ1-2; TRBD1 might be the D (6 bases). The germline V gene encodes CDR1 MDHEN and CDR2 SYDVKM. The CDR3 has 15 amino acids. Trimming pared 2 bases from V and 7 bases from J, leaving 17 bases between. CDR3 nucleotide sequence: TGTGCCAGCAGTTTAATCTATCACAGGGTTCCTGGCTACACCTTC. It codes for CASSLIYHRVPGYTF.